This TCR beta chain is from a study of cytotoxic CD8 clonotypes in ibrutinib-treated CLL. Study background: Researchers reported about a dozen relapsed/refractory and 15 treatment-naive patients, 17 of them IGHV unmutated. The response samples were taken once patients had been treated for a median of approximately 13 months, range 6 to 36.

Investigators sought sequencing depths of between 1 in 200,000 and 1 in 1 million T cells. The protocol was immunoSEQ multiplex PCR, while the TCRdb copy is restricted to in-frame clones and leaves out a portion. The sample carries roughly 160,000 clones, more than 80% recorded once. A word on this clone: Its antigen is undetermined.

This CDR3 comprises 16 residues. Looked up from germline, CDR1 is LGHNA and CDR2 is YNFKEQ. Trimming shortened V by 4 bases and J by 0 bases, and 12 bases separated the two germline ends. Study-level results: There were few public clonotypes, and on treatment they contracted or stayed stable.

This receptor was identified in a human donor with chronic lymphocytic leukemia. The rearrangement links TRBV4-2 to TRBJ2-2; either TRBD1 or TRBD2 may fit D (6 bases each). The input for sequencing was PBMCs, taken after 24 months of ibrutinib treatment. The CDR3 region is CASSRVRGANTGELFF. The CDR3 bases are TGTGCCAGCAGCCGGGTGAGGGGGGCGAACACCGGGGAGCTGTTTTTT.